This T cell receptor beta chain was sequenced for a study of CD4 T cells in relation to SARS-CoV-2 and coronaviruses. For this clone: Antigen unknown.

Produced via immunoSEQ multiplex PCR; TCRdb's table is partial and in-frame only. The sample has about 35,000 clones, approximately 80% seen once. Input material: memory CD4+ T cells from PBMCs, cultured in vitro. The receptor comes from an adult with COVID-19.

Here the CDR3 reads CASKAEAEQFF. For the CDR3, the DNA is TGTGCCAGTAAAGCGGAGGCTGAGCAGTTCTTC. The V call is TRBV19, the J call TRBJ2-1, with a possible D match to TRBD2 (5 bases). The germline CDR1 and CDR2 sequences are LNHDA and SQIVND (reference sequence). Trimming took off 7 bases at V and 9 bases at J, with 10 bases between the two ends. This CDR3 spans 11 amino acids. The whole variable domain, filled in from reference TRBV19 and TRBJ2-1, reads DGGITQSPKYLFRKEGQNVTLSCEQNLNHDAMYWYRQDPGQGLRLIYYSQIVNDFQKGDIAEGYSVSREKKESFPLTVTSAQKNPTAFYLCASKAEAEQFFGPGTRLTVL.